This entry features one T cell receptor (beta chain) sequence. Its antigen is still unknown. Per-sample yields of isolated PBMCs were at least 6.5 million. This entry belongs to a study of blood T cells in healthy people across ages. Study conclusions and caveats: With age, beta diversity per million T cells declined roughly linearly, significantly by approximately 40.

Through a sample-barcoded 5' primer and a J-beta primer mix, a second PCR was run for roughly 6 to 12 cycles. A template-switch adaptor with 12 random nucleotides tagged each cDNA molecule. One entry per CDR3 protein results from TCRdb running MiXCR on the 5' RACE reads. The table records about 1.8 million distinct CDR3 sequences, 49% of them present only once. The source of this sequence is a woman in her thirties or forties in good health. Sequencing was performed on blood.

CDR3 in amino acids: CASSFRGQLKGYTF. The CDR3 DNA reads as TGTGCCAGCAGCTTTCGGGGACAGCTAAAGGGCTACACCTTC. This chain links TRBV5-6 with TRBJ1-2; 7 bases line up with TRBD1. From germline, CDR1 is SGHDT and CDR2 YYEEEE. The CDR3 covers 14 residues. Germline trimming cut 2 bases from V and 8 bases from J; bases unmatched to any gene: 9.